This T cell receptor (beta chain) came from a study of T cells in Graves' hyperthyroidism and ophthalmopathy. CDR3 size: 11 residues. The germline gives CDR1 MNHNS, CDR2 SASEGT. V gave up 8 bases and J gave up 7 bases, with 10 bases separating them. The TCR beta CDR3 regions underwent amplification using RNA transcripts as the source. HTBI primers drove first-round RT-PCR of the TCR CDR3. From the multiplex PCR reads, TCRdb called clonotypes with MiXCR, one entry per CDR3 protein. The sample includes nearly 250,000 distinct CDR3 sequences, around 24% seen only once; the top ten take approximately 35%.

The chain uses TRBV6-1 and TRBJ2-3; possibly TRBD2 for D (5 bases). This sequence was found in a woman in her thirties or forties with Graves' ophthalmopathy. Material: blood. CDR3 sequence (DNA): TGTGCCAGCGGCGGGTCTCATACGCAGTATTTT. It specifies CASGGSHTQYF.